The entry below describes one T cell receptor beta chain. TCRdb keeps only in-frame clones here, not all; method: immunoSEQ multiplex PCR. Found here are around 40,000 clones, approximately 91% of them singletons; the top ten hold 14%. The data are from a study of blood T cell repertoires in COVID-19. Across the whole study: Italy, Spain and the United States were the sources of the convalescent and acute COVID-19 samples. PBMCs, B-cell-depleted T cells, or T cells were the source of the cDNA or gDNA that made up the material.

The CDR3 sequence is 15 residues long. V shed 4 bases, J shed 4 bases, and the junction held 8 bases outside the gene matches. Germline V lookup: CDR1 SGHRS, CDR2 YFSETQ. This sequence was found in a human donor in a cohort sampled during active COVID-19. Sequencing used peripheral blood. This chain uses TRBV5-1 with TRBJ1-2, with TRBD1 matching over 9 bases. The CDR3: CASSVTGGKVYGYTF. CDR3 coding DNA: TGCGCCAGCAGCGTGACAGGGGGAAAGGTCTATGGCTACACCTTC. Combining the CDR3 with reference TRBV5-1 and TRBJ1-2 gives the whole variable domain KAGVTQTPRYLIKTRGQQVTLSCSPISGHRSVSWYQQTPGQGLQFLFEYFSETQRNKGNFPGRFSGRQFSNSRSEMNVSTLELGDSALYLCASSVTGGKVYGYTFGSGTRLTVV.